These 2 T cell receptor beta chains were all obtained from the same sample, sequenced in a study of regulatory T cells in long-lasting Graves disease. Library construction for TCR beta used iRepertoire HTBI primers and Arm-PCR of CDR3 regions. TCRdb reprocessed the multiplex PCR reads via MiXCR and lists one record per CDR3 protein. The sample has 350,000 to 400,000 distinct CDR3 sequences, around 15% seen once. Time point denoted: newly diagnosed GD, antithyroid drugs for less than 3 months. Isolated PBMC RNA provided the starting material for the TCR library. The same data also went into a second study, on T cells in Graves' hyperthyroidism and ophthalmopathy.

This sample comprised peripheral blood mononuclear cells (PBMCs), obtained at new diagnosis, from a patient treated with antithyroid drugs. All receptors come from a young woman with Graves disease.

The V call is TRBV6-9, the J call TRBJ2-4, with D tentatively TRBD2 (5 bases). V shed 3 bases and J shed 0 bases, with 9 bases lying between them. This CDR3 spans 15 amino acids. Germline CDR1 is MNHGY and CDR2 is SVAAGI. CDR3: CASSYGILAKNIQYF. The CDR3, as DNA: TGTGCCAGCAGTTACGGGATATTAGCCAAAAACATTCAGTACTTC.

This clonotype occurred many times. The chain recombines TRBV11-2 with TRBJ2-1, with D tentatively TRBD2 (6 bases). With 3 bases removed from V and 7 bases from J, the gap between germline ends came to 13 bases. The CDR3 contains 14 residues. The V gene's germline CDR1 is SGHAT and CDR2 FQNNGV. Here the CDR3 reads CASSFRDSRNEQFF. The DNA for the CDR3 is TGTGCCAGCAGCTTCCGGGACTCAAGAAATGAGCAGTTCTTC.